This T cell receptor beta chain was profiled in a study of blood T cell repertoires in COVID-19. This clone was counted only a few times. With 4 bases clipped from V and 13 bases from J, the junction kept 6 bases outside the gene matches. Germline CDR1 reads SGHRS; CDR2 reads YFSETQ. CDR3 length equals 13 residues. Clones were read by immunoSEQ multiplex PCR, and TCRdb kept only the in-frame ones, dropping some. The sample has approximately 93,000 clones, 86% seen once. The sequence derives from a man aged 45-65 years with active or convalescent COVID-19. This chain joins TRBV5-1 and TRBJ2-7, with TRBD2 identical over 15 bases. Sequenced sample: peripheral blood. In nucleotides, the CDR3 is TGCGCCAGCAGCAATCGGACTAGCGGGAGGGAATACTTC. This codes for CASSNRTSGREYF.